What follows is one T cell receptor beta chain and its context. The data are from a study of low-dose radiotherapy and immunotherapy resistance in tumors. At the level of the study: Priming of first-strand cDNA relied on TRAV- and TRBV-specific primers (covering alpha and beta chains).

Time point specified: after trial treatment. Treatment meaning: LDRT plus nivolumab, ipilimumab, low-dose cyclophosphamide and aspirin (RACIN trial). TCRs underwent 20 PCR cycles of amplification with a constant-region primer and V-primer adapter. mRNA that had been isolated underwent amplification through in vitro transcription. TCRdb reanalysed the reads using MiXCR and keeps one entry per CDR3 protein. The sample yields 40,000 to 65,000 distinct CDR3 sequences, approximately 33% seen once. This TCR derives from a male donor with rectosigmoid adenocarcinoma. This specimen consisted of PBMCs, obtained after low-dose radiotherapy plus immunotherapy.

The CDR3 protein is CASSLLPARVAGLGYEQYF. CDR3 coding DNA: TGTGCCAGCAGTTTACTGCCGGCCAGGGTAGCGGGACTCGGGTACGAGCAGTACTTC. This chain connects TRBV28 to TRBJ2-7, with 8 bases fitting TRBD2. Per the germline V gene, CDR1 is MDHEN and CDR2 is SYDVKM. The CDR3 is 19 residues long. Germline trimming cut 2 bases from V and 4 bases from J; bases unmatched to any gene: 19.